This paragraph covers one T cell receptor (beta chain) sequence. What it recognizes is unknown. This CDR3 region has 13 residues. Trimming shortened V by 3 bases and J by 4 bases, and 7 bases separated the two germline ends. Germline V lookup: CDR1 PRHDT, CDR2 FYEKMQ (reference sequence). The method was immunoSEQ multiplex PCR; TCRdb's version includes in-frame clones alone and lacks a portion of them. The table records around 44,000 clones, roughly 80% of them present only once. This sample is part of a study of a mutant IDH1 vaccine in newly diagnosed glioma. Described time point: week 35, safety follow-up. Mutant IDH1 20-mer peptide, at 300 ug, made up each vaccine dose, with topical imiquimod. There were eight vaccinations for patients, given in weeks 1, 3, 5, 7, 11, 15, 19 and 23.

V usage is TRBV13 and J usage is TRBJ2-1; D gene uncertain. The sequencing here drew on PBMCs, taken from a glioma patient whose treatment included an IDH1 peptide vaccine. This TCR was recovered from a man aged 35 to 55 with glioma. In DNA, the CDR3 is TGTGCCAGCAGCTTTGGACGGTACAATGAGCAGTTCTTC. As protein: CASSFGRYNEQFF.